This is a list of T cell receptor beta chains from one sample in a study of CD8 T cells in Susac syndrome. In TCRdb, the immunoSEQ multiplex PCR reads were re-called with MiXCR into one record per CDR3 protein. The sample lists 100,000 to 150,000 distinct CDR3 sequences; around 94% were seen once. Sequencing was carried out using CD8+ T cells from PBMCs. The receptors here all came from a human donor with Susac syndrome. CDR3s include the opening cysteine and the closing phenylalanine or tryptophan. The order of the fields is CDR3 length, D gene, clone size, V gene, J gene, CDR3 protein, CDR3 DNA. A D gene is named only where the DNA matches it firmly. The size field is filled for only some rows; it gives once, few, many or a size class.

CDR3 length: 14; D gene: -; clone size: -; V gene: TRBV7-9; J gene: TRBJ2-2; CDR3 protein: CASSYGTSTGELFF; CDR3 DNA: TGTGCCAGCAGCTATGGGACGAGTACCGGGGAGCTGTTTTTT
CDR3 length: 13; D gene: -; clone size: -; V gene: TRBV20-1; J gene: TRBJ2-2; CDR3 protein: CSARDGETGELFF; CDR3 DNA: TGCAGTGCTAGAGATGGGGAAACCGGGGAGCTGTTTTTT
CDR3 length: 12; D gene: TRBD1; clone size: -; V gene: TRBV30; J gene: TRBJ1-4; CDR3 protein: CAWDRGREKLFF; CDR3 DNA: TGTGCCTGGGACAGGGGACGAGAAAAACTGTTTTTT
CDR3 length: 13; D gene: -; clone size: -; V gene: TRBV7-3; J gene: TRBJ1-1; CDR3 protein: CASSPTKGAEAFF; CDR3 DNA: TGTGCCAGCAGCCCCACGAAGGGCGCTGAAGCTTTCTTT
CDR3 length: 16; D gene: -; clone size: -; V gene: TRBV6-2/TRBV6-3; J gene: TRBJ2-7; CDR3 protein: CASIGSPSDYSYEQYF; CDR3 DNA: TGTGCCAGCATTGGAAGCCCTAGCGATTACTCCTACGAGCAGTACTTC
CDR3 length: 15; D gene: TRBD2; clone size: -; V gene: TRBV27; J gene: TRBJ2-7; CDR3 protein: CASSFQAGEGYEQYF; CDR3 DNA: TGTGCCAGCAGTTTTCAAGCGGGAGAGGGCTACGAGCAGTACTTC
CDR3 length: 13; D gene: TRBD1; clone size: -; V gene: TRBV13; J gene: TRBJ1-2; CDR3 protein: CASSATGADGYTF; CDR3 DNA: TGTGCCAGCAGCGCCACAGGGGCCGATGGCTACACCTTC
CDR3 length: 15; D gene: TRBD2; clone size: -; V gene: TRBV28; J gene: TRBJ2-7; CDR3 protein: CASNGLAGASYEQYF; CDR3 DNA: TGTGCCAGCAACGGACTAGCGGGAGCCTCCTACGAGCAGTACTTC
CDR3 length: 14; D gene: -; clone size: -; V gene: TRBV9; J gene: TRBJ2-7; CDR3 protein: CASSGGGGPHEQYF; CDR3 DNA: TGTGCCAGCAGCGGAGGGGGGGGGCCCCACGAGCAGTACTTC
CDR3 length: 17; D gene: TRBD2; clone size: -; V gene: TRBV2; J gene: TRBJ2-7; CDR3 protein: CANGQSGLAGSSYEQYF; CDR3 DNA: TGTGCCAACGGACAGTCTGGACTAGCGGGAAGCTCCTACGAGCAGTACTTC
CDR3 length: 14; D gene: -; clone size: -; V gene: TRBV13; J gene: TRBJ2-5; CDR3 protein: CASSPGSGQETQYF; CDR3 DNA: TGTGCCAGCAGCCCGGGGAGCGGACAAGAGACCCAGTACTTC
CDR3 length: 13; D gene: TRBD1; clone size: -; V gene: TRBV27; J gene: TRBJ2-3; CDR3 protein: CASSWGTGNTQYF; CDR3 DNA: TGTGCCAGCAGTTGGGGGACAGGGAACACGCAGTATTTT
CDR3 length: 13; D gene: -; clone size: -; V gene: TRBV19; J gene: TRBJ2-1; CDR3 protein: CASRQEVYNEQFF; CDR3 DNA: TGTGCCAGCAGACAGGAGGTGTACAATGAGCAGTTCTTC
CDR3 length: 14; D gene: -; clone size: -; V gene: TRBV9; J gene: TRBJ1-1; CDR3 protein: CASSVVQGVTEAFF; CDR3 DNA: TGTGCCAGCAGCGTAGTGCAGGGCGTCACTGAAGCTTTCTTT
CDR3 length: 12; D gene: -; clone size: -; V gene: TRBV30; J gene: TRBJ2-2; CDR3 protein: CAWKPGGGELFF; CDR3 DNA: TGTGCCTGGAAGCCTGGAGGCGGGGAGCTGTTTTTT
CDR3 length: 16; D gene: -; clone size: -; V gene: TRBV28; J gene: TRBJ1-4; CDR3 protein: CASTKRGREANEKLFF; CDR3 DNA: TGTGCCAGCACCAAGCGGGGGAGGGAAGCTAATGAAAAACTGTTTTTT
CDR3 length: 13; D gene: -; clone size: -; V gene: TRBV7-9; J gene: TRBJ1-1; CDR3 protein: CASLRPANTEAFF; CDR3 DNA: TGTGCCAGCCTCCGCCCGGCGAACACTGAAGCTTTCTTT
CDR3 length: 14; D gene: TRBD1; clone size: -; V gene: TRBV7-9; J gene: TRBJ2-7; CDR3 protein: CASSSGGGVYEQYF; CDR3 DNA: TGTGCCAGCAGCTCAGGGGGCGGTGTCTACGAGCAGTACTTC
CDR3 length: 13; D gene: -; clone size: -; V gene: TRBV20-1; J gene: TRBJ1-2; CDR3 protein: CSARTASNYGYTF; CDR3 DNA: TGCAGTGCCCGGACCGCGTCTAACTATGGCTACACCTTC
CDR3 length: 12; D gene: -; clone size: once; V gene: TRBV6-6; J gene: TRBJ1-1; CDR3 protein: CASRDMNTEAFF; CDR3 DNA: TGTGCCAGCAGGGATATGAACACTGAAGCTTTCTTT
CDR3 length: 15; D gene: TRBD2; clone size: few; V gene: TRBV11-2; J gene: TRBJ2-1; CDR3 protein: CASRSGLAGWDEQFF; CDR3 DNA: TGTGCCAGCAGGTCGGGACTAGCGGGATGGGATGAGCAGTTCTTC
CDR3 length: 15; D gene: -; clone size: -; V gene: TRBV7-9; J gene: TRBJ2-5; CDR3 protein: CASSLTRDGQETQYF; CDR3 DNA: TGTGCCAGCAGCTTAACCCGGGACGGACAAGAGACCCAGTACTTC
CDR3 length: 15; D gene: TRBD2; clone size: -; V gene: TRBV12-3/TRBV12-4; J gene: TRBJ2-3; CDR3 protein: CASSPQRGVMDTQYF; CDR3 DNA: TGTGCCAGCAGCCCTCAGCGGGGGGTAATGGATACGCAGTATTTT
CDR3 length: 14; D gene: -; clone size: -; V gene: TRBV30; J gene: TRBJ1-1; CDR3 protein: CAWSRGGRPGEAFF; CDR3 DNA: TGTGCCTGGAGTAGAGGGGGGCGGCCCGGGGAAGCTTTCTTT
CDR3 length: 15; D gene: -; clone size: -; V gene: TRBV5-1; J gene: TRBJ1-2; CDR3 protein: CASSFRPDYNYGYTF; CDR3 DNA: TGCGCCAGCAGCTTTAGGCCCGACTACAACTATGGCTACACCTTC
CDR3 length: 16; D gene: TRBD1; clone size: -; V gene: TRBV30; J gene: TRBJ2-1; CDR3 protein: CAWSAPVDRVSNEQFF; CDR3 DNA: TGTGCCTGGAGTGCGCCGGTGGACAGGGTTTCCAATGAGCAGTTCTTC